The T cell receptor (beta chain) described here comes from a study of T cell responses to AZD1222 COVID-19 vaccine. Looking at the study overall: Second doses were pooled across both intervals (about 4 or about 12 weeks).

With regard to this clone: What it binds is unknown.

Points from the study as a whole: Receipt of two AZD1222 doses was followed by a rise in Spike-specific TCR breadth and depth. CD4 TCRs associated with vaccination spanned spike, dominating at 160-218 and 743-854. Clonal diversity may have been underestimated in mostly white British donors.

CDR1 SGDLS and CDR2 YYNGEE come from the germline V gene. Trimming removed 4 bases from V and 0 bases from J; junction bases left unmatched: 8. CDR3 length: 17 amino acids. Assay used: immunoSEQ multiplex PCR; TCRdb lists only in-frame clones, some missing. The table records about 180,000 clones, about 86% of them present only once. V is TRBV9 and J is TRBJ2-1, with 9 bases aligning to TRBD2. The receptor's source is an adult in good health. This specimen was peripheral blood, taken on day 0 of AZD1222 vaccination. This CDR3 reads CASSPRLAESSYNEQFF. The CDR3 coding sequence is TGTGCCAGCAGCCCCCGACTAGCGGAGAGCTCCTACAATGAGCAGTTCTTC. The full variable domain, in which reference TRBV9 and TRBJ2-1 provide the parts outside the CDR3, is DSGVTQTPKHLITATGQRVTLRCSPRSGDLSVYWYQQSLDQGLQFLIQYYNGEERAKGNILERFSAQQFPDLHSELNLSSLELGDSALYFCASSPRLAESSYNEQFFGPGTRLTVL.